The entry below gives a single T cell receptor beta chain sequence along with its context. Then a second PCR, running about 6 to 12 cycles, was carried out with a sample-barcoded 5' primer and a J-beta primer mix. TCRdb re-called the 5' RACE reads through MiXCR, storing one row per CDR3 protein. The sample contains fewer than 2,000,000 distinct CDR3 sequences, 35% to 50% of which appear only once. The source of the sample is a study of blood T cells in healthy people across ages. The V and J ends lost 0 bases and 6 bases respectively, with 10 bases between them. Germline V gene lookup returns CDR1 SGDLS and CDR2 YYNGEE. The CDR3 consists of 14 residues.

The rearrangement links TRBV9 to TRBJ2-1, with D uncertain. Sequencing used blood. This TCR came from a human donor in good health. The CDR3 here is CASSVEVNSNEQFF. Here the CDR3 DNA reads TGTGCCAGCAGCGTAGAGGTCAACTCCAATGAGCAGTTCTTC.